This TCR beta chain appears in the sequencing data of a study of early T cells in non-severe SARS-CoV-2 infection (dated by TCRdb to about 2021). About the study as a whole: Because TCR sequencing was done on bulk RNA from unsorted whole blood, the alpha and beta chains could not be paired.

General findings and caveats noted by the study authors: VDJdb matching was skewed toward anti-spike CD8 responses and likely underestimated virus-specific expansions, missing private and CD4 specificities.

V sheds 2 bases and J sheds 12 bases, leaving 14 bases between their ends. The CDR3 covers 13 residues, taking in both the cysteine and the phenylalanine. This entry keeps only the CDR3 DNA: 39 bases, framed from base 1. The study was a case-control design nested within a healthcare worker cohort in London, UK, with weekly nasopharyngeal swab PCR tests and blood sampling. Healthcare workers were recruited between 23 and 31 March 2020, during the week of the UK lockdown, and were followed weekly for up to about 16 weeks. This clonotype was counted a few times. No antigen is known for it. The sample holds no much larger clone one base away, and base qualities are not on file. The method behind the library was 5' RACE. Sequencing relied on a NextSeq 500. In the TCR library protocol, unique molecular identifiers were attached to individual cDNA molecules to correct for PCR bias and sequencing error. TCR alpha and beta chains were both sequenced, and the abundances of alpha and beta sequences in each sample were closely correlated with each other. Regarding the original processing steps: V gene, J gene and CDR3 annotation of TCR sequences was performed with Decombinator V4. TCRs were defined as expanded if a significant change between any two time points was detected under a Poisson model with p below 0.0001. TCR abundances were normalised to the total number of TCRs sequenced per sample and expressed as counts per million. TRAV1-2 paired with TRAJ12, TRAJ20 or TRAJ33 defined MAIT TCRs, while TRAV10 paired with TRAJ18 defined iNKT TCRs. VDJdb, accessed 1 November 2021, was searched for CMV, EBV and SARS-CoV-2 annotated TCRs, with TCRs annotated for multiple antigens excluded. TCRdb reanalyzed the raw reads on its own, using fastp at Q25 for trimming and MiXCR for clone calling, and kept in-frame beta chains. Rows are combined by CDR3 protein, so each entry shows the most common genes and DNA. Here the V and J calls rest on TCRdb's processing, not on the authors' analysis. This sample is represented by about 92,000 distinct CDR3 sequences; about 14% of them were singletons. The top ten clones comprise 6.1% of the sample.

The sequence joins TRBV12-3 or TRBV12-4 to TRBJ2-1; TRBD1 could be the D gene, as 5 bases match. The sample consisted of whole blood. The clonotype was recovered from an adult who was a healthcare worker with PCR-confirmed SARS-CoV-2 infection or an uninfected control (not recorded which). The CDR3 amino acid sequence is: CASSLSRVEGQFF. In nucleotide form, the sequence is TGTGCCAGCAGTTTATCCAGGGTGGAAGGGCAGTTCTTC.